Below, 24 T cell receptor beta chains from the same sample are listed, as sequenced in a study of shared clonotypes between healthy human individuals. TCRdb's table, derived via immunoSEQ multiplex PCR, lists solely in-frame clones and lacks some. The sample shows some 1,900,000 clones, over 85% of them seen only once. CD45RO-negative CD8 cells positively selected for CCR7 made up the naive population, which excluded terminally differentiated effector memory CD45RA+ cells. The specimen sequenced was naive CD8+ T cells sorted from blood. The receptor set was obtained from a man younger than 35 in good health.

V gene TRBV6-5 combines with J gene TRBJ2-2; no clear D. This CDR3 has 15 amino acids. V was clipped by 7 bases and J by 0 bases, with 12 bases between them. The germline CDR1 and CDR2 sequences are MNHEY and SVGAGI. The CDR3 here is CASNTDGANTGELFF. The CDR3 DNA is TGTGCCAGCAATACGGACGGTGCGAACACCGGGGAGCTGTTTTTT.

The V call is TRBV10-3, the J call TRBJ1-2; no clear D. Germline values: CDR1 ENHRY, CDR2 SYGVKD. The CDR3 is made up of 14 amino acids. V was shortened by 3 bases and J by 6 bases, with 14 bases between the two germline ends. CDR3 DNA sequence: TGTGCCATCAGTGAAACATCCTACAGTGATGGCTACACCTTC. It is translated as CAISETSYSDGYTF.

This clone was detected once. The chain is built from TRBV11-2 and TRBJ2-2, with a tentative D call TRBD2 (7 bases). CDR1 and CDR2 (germline): SGHAT, FQNNGV. CDR3 size: 15 residues. V lost 3 bases, J lost 6 bases, and 14 bases lay in between. The CDR3 reads CASSLGGGRAGELFF. The CDR3 DNA sequence: TGTGCCAGCAGCTTGGGAGGGGGTCGGGCCGGGGAGCTGTTTTTT.

The chain links TRBV25-1 to TRBJ1-5, with D uncertain. This CDR3 contains 14 residues. Germline CDR1 reads MGHDK; CDR2 reads SYGVNS. The germline V and J ends were trimmed by 1 base and 5 bases, with 9 bases remaining between them. The CDR3 DNA sequence: TGTGCCAGCAGTGAATCGAAGGGCTATCAGCCCCAGCATTTT. This translates into CASSESKGYQPQHF.

The chain links TRBV7-3 to TRBJ2-7; weak D call: TRBD1 (6 bases). V dropped 3 bases and J dropped 7 bases, with 28 bases sitting between them. CDR3 length: 18 amino acids. Per the germline V gene, CDR1 is SGHTA and CDR2 is FQGTGA. The CDR3 coding sequence is TGTGCCAGCAGCTTCGAAATAGACAGGCATTTTACGTTGAATGAGCAGTACTTC. Its protein is CASSFEIDRHFTLNEQYF. Filled out from reference TRBV7-3 and TRBJ2-7, the complete variable domain reads GAGVSQTPSNKVTEKGKYVELRCDPISGHTALYWYRQSLGQGPEFLIYFQGTGAADDSGLPNDRFFAVRPEGSVSTLKIQRTERGDSAVYLCASSFEIDRHFTLNEQYFGPGTRLTVT.

V gene TRBV11-2 combines with J gene TRBJ2-7; D is undetermined. Germline V gene lookup returns CDR1 SGHAT and CDR2 FQNNGV. This CDR3 spans 14 amino acids. Trimming left V 0 bases short and J 2 bases short, with 8 bases between. The CDR3 loop is CASSLDKVAYEQYF. The DNA of the CDR3 is TGTGCCAGCAGCTTAGATAAGGTCGCCTACGAGCAGTACTTC.

The rearrangement joins TRBV30 to TRBJ2-7, with 13 bases aligning to TRBD2. The germline CDR1 and CDR2 sequences are GTSNPN and SVGIG (reference sequence). The V segment lost 1 base and the J segment 0 bases; nucleotides outside the gene matches: 0. The CDR3 consists of 15 residues. Here the CDR3 DNA reads TGTGCCTGGAGTGGACTAGCGGGAGGCTCCTACGAGCAGTACTTC. Its protein is CAWSGLAGGSYEQYF.

The chain employs TRBV10-2 and TRBJ2-1; the D gene is possibly TRBD2 (5 bases). The germline gives CDR1 WSHSY, CDR2 SAAADI. V gave up 5 bases and J gave up 4 bases, with 15 bases separating them. The CDR3 has 15 residues. The CDR3 DNA follows: TGCGCCAGCAGTAGGCTAGCAAAAGTTTACAATGAGCAGTTCTTC. It yields the protein CASSRLAKVYNEQFF.

On this clone: Other DNA sequences in the sample encode the same CDR3. The chain employs TRBV27 and TRBJ2-3; D unresolved. With 3 bases removed from V and 6 bases from J, the gap between germline ends came to 7 bases. The CDR3 extends over 12 amino acids. Germline V gene data show CDR1 as MNHEY and CDR2 as SMNVEV (reference sequence). CDR3 loop: CASSFLGDTQYF. In DNA form, the CDR3 reads TGTGCCAGCAGTTTCCTTGGGGATACGCAGTATTTT.

The chain recombines TRBV11-2 with TRBJ1-2, with D uncertain. Germline V gene lookup returns CDR1 SGHAT and CDR2 FQNNGV. This CDR3 has 16 amino acids. Trimming removed 0 bases at V and 4 bases at J, with 15 bases between. CDR3 nucleotide sequence: TGTGCCAGCAGCTTAGATAGCGACCTGAGGCTCTATGGCTACACCTTC. Protein sequence: CASSLDSDLRLYGYTF.

V gene TRBV2 combines with J gene TRBJ1-6; perhaps TRBD1 as D (5 bases). Trimming stripped 1 base from V and 8 bases from J, with 12 bases between. This CDR3 contains 15 residues. CDR1 and CDR2 from the germline V gene are SNHLY and FYNNEI. This chain's CDR3 is CASSEDPGGYSPLHF. DNA of the CDR3: TGTGCCAGCAGTGAAGACCCCGGGGGATATTCACCCCTCCACTTT.

This chain joins TRBV6-6 and TRBJ1-4, with a possible D match to TRBD1 (5 bases). Per germline, CDR1 MNHNY and CDR2 SVGAGI (reference sequence). V lost 2 bases to trimming and J lost 5 bases, with 9 bases between them. The CDR3 has 14 residues. The CDR3: CASSYPWGNEKLFF. CDR3 DNA: TGTGCCAGCAGTTACCCCTGGGGGAATGAAAAACTGTTTTTT.

This clone was observed once. The rearrangement links TRBV9 to TRBJ2-7; 8 nucleotides agree with TRBD1. V was clipped by 4 bases and J by 3 bases; unmatched bases: 3. Germline loops: CDR1 SGDLS, CDR2 YYNGEE. This CDR3 comprises 13 residues. CDR3 coding DNA: TGTGCCAGCAGCACAGGACAGGGCTACGAGCAGTACTTC. Translating gives CASSTGQGYEQYF.

The rearrangement links TRBV5-4 to TRBJ1-2; D perhaps matches TRBD1 (6 bases). Trimming took off 3 bases at V and 6 bases at J, with 12 bases between the two ends. Germline CDR1 reads SGHNT; CDR2 reads YYREEE (reference sequence). This CDR3 comprises 13 residues. In DNA, the CDR3 is TGTGCCAGCAGCTCCTGGGGGGGCGATGGCTACACCTTC. Residues: CASSSWGGDGYTF.

This chain connects TRBV27 to TRBJ2-7; D not certain. V was cut by 4 bases and J by 2 bases, with 12 bases left in between. The germline V gene encodes CDR1 MNHEY and CDR2 SMNVEV (reference sequence). The CDR3 has 14 residues. DNA of the CDR3: TGTGCCAGCAGTTCTGATCCAGTAACCTACGAGCAGTACTTC. Translation gives CASSSDPVTYEQYF.

The genes are TRBV19 and TRBJ2-2; 9 bases are shared with TRBD1. After removal of 3 bases from V and 5 bases from J, the junction contained 7 bases not matched to a gene. CDR1 and CDR2 from the germline V gene are LNHDA and SQIVND (reference sequence). CDR3 length: 16 amino acids. The CDR3 DNA reads TGTGCCAGTAGTATGGGGGGACAGGGTACTACCGGGGAGCTGTTTTTT. Translated: CASSMGGQGTTGELFF.

This clone was counted a single time. The V call is TRBV6-5, the J call TRBJ1-1; no clear D gene. Germline-derived CDR1 and CDR2 are MNHEY and SVGAGI. The CDR3 totals 12 residues. The V end lost 7 bases, the J end lost 1 base, and 7 bases lay between the germline ends. CDR3: CASMTSNTEAFF. The DNA for the CDR3 is TGTGCCAGCATGACATCGAACACTGAAGCTTTCTTT.

The J gene is TRBJ2-1, the V gene TRBV27; TRBD2 is a possible D gene (6 bases). Germline V gene data show CDR1 as MNHEY and CDR2 as SMNVEV (reference sequence). The CDR3 is made up of 16 amino acids. V was pared by 5 bases and J by 4 bases, with 18 bases between. The CDR3 region is CASSPSWGEEYNEQFF. The DNA of the CDR3 is TGTGCCAGCAGTCCCTCGTGGGGGGAGGAGTACAATGAGCAGTTCTTC.

The chain links TRBV28 to TRBJ1-5, with D maybe TRBD1 (5 bases). Trimming took 6 bases from V and 5 from J, leaving 20 bases between them. Germline loops: CDR1 MDHEN, CDR2 SYDVKM. The CDR3 runs 16 residues. This chain's CDR3 is CASSFWGEGSDQPQHF. In DNA, the CDR3 is TGTGCCAGCAGCTTCTGGGGGGAGGGAAGTGATCAGCCCCAGCATTTT.

This clone was counted only a few times. Additional DNA sequences in this sample encode the identical CDR3. This chain uses TRBV27 with TRBJ1-6, with 7 nucleotides matching TRBD1. The CDR3 totals 14 residues. The ends lost 5 bases at V and 6 bases at J; junction bases unmatched: 4. The germline CDR1 and CDR2 sequences are MNHEY and SMNVEV (reference sequence). The CDR3 spells CASSPGTANSPLHF. CDR3 DNA sequence: TGTGCCAGCAGTCCGGGGACAGCTAATTCACCCCTCCACTTT.

This sequence joins TRBV13 and TRBJ2-7, with D perhaps assigned TRBD1 or TRBD2 (5 bases each). This CDR3 has 16 residues. With 4 bases removed from V and 6 bases from J, the gap between germline ends came to 22 bases. Germline V gene lookup returns CDR1 PRHDT and CDR2 FYEKMQ (reference sequence). CDR3 region: CASSSWSGTQGGEQYF. CDR3 bases: TGTGCCAGCAGCTCCTGGTCCGGGACCCAGGGTGGCGAGCAGTACTTC.

The chain recombines TRBV5-6 with TRBJ2-5; 9 nucleotides agree with TRBD1. Germline CDR1 is SGHDT and CDR2 is YYEEEE. This CDR3 is built from 15 residues. The V segment lost 2 bases and the J segment 4 bases; nucleotides outside the gene matches: 6. The CDR3 sequence is CASSFGTTGGETQYF. DNA of the CDR3: TGTGCCAGCAGCTTCGGGACGACAGGGGGAGAGACCCAGTACTTC.

The rearrangement uses TRBV10-3 and TRBJ2-3; D perhaps matches TRBD2 (6 bases). Germline V gene sequence: CDR1 ENHRY, CDR2 SYGVKD. V was shortened by 8 bases and J by 1 base, with 13 bases between the two germline ends. There are 14 residues in the CDR3. Here the CDR3 DNA reads TGTGCCATCCGGGACTCTACGGGCACAGATACGCAGTATTTT. Translated: CAIRDSTGTDTQYF.

The V and J genes are TRBV4-2 and TRBJ2-5, with D possibly matching TRBD2 (6 bases). Germline V gives CDR1 LGHNA, CDR2 YNFKEQ. The CDR3 contains 15 residues. Trimming removed 0 bases at V and 5 bases at J, with 13 bases between. This CDR3 reads CASSQEFLAKETQYF. CDR3 DNA: TGTGCCAGCAGCCAAGAGTTCCTAGCGAAGGAGACCCAGTACTTC.